One T cell receptor beta chain is described in this entry. Its antigen remains undetermined. The data derive from a study of T cells expressing NK-cell markers (dated by TCRdb to about 2020). About the full investigation: In sorted CD3+CD56+NKG2C+, CD3+CD56+NKG2C- and CD3+CD56-NKG2C+ T-cell subsets from several donors, TCR beta-chain repertoires were profiled. Among the eight sequenced donors, seven were HCMV-seropositive and one was HCMV-seronegative. Randomly selected healthy volunteers, three men and five women, were used as the eight sequenced donors. Libraries were sequenced as 2 x 150 bp reads on Illumina HiSeq 2000/2500, MiSeq or NextSeq. The investigation overall reported the following: Whether the expanded NKG2C-expressing T cell clones were specific for HCMV antigens was left unclear. Those dominant clonotypes were again the most abundant among CD3+CD56-NKG2C+ cells in a handful of donors, at about 25-60.1%. In roughly 6 donors, the dominant CD3+CD56+NKG2C+ clonotypes ranked among the top 10 CD8+ clonotypes, making up about 1.0-8% of CD8+ T cells.

The sequencing machine was an Illumina HiSeq 2000. 5'RACE template switching, by which a universal primer site and unique molecular identifiers were added, was used to make TCR beta cDNA libraries. Priming for cDNA synthesis came from the TCR beta constant segment, and two successive PCR amplification steps followed. In the authors' own workflow: MIGEC was used to demultiplex reads and group reads by UMI, and MiTCR was used to assemble and quantify clonotypes. To exclude erroneous sequences, only TCR cDNA sequences supported by at least two reads were retained. The tcR package was used for downstream repertoire analysis, with clonotypes matched between fractions based on CDR3 nucleotide sequence plus V segment. VDJmatch was used to annotate antigen specificity against VDJdb, with one amino acid substitution in CDR3 allowed. TCRdb reprocessed the public reads and reports one entry per CDR3 protein sequence, without DNA. These V and J calls rely on TCRdb rather than the paper's analysis. The data table for this sample lists about 260,000 distinct CDR3 sequences. 3.5% to 5% of the sample rests with the top ten.

The CDR3 sequence holds 19 residues, the cysteine and phenylalanine included. No DNA accompanies this entry. A commercial ELISA kit detecting HCMV-specific IgG in serum was used to determine HCMV serostatus. Ficoll density gradient centrifugation was used to isolate peripheral blood mononuclear cells from blood. This TCR derives from a woman between 18 and 70 years old in good health. The sequenced material came from blood T cells: a sorted CD56 or NKG2C T cell subset, CD4+ or CD8+ T cells, or bulk PBMC T cells (not recorded which). Recombination joined TRBV12-3 or TRBV12-4 with TRBJ1-6; TCRdb outputs TRBD1, but without DNA this stays unchecked. The CDR3 protein sequence reads: CASSFLGTGIGGFNSPLHF.